The rows below give T cell receptor beta chains drawn from one sample of a study of T cells expressing NK-cell markers. TCRdb reanalyzed the 5' RACE reads, giving one entry per CDR3 protein sequence and no DNA. The sample table includes about 460,000 distinct CDR3 sequences. The specimen was blood T cells: a sorted CD56 or NKG2C T cell subset, CD4+ or CD8+ T cells, or bulk PBMC T cells (not recorded which). Source of these receptors: a woman in her forties or fifties in good health. Each CDR3 is given with its conserved first and last residue.

j_call v_call cdr3_aa
TRBJ2-3 TRBV27 CASRPNGATGDTQYF
TRBJ2-7 TRBV7-6 CASSLASGRAYEQYF
TRBJ2-2 TRBV20-1 CSARDDRVTGELFF
TRBJ2-6 TRBV7-8 CASSLGRDFPSGANVLTF
TRBJ2-5 TRBV11-2 CASSLGKTSGRMKTQYF
TRBJ2-5 TRBV28 CASSFKAVATQYF
TRBJ1-1 TRBV12-3/TRBV12-4 CASSLWGKQNTEAFF
TRBJ2-5 TRBV2 CASTRENQETQYF
TRBJ2-2 TRBV7-3 CASSLEPSGRGELFF
TRBJ1-2 TRBV2 CASGRLQSSGRYTF
TRBJ1-1 TRBV10-3 CAISGNGDEAFF
TRBJ2-2 TRBV5-1 CASRKGLAGGGNIGELFF
TRBJ2-1 TRBV20-1 CSARLAGDSSNEQFF
TRBJ2-1 TRBV9 CASSAPGTSVHNEQFF
TRBJ2-7 TRBV12-3/TRBV12-4 CASSLGVLGGAWYF
TRBJ2-7 TRBV21-1 CASSNKSAGGWYEQYF
TRBJ1-2 TRBV5-5 CASSGNDYGYTF
TRBJ1-1 TRBV29-1 CSVGQAYTEAFF
TRBJ2-1 TRBV6-2/TRBV6-3 CASCANWSYNEQFF
TRBJ2-5 TRBV6-6 CASSSSSGRAVETQYF
TRBJ2-5 TRBV5-1 CASSLVGGETQYF
TRBJ2-1 TRBV4-1 CASRLAGDREQFF
TRBJ2-7 TRBV10-3 CAITPGLNYEQYF
TRBJ2-7 TRBV4-2 CASSQEGSFSSYEQYF
TRBJ2-3 TRBV9 CASSGRGGGTDTQYF
TRBJ1-5 TRBV19 CASRGTGFNQPQHF
TRBJ2-5 TRBV15 CATSRDRGQQETQYF
TRBJ2-1 TRBV6-6 CASRGLGDEQFF